The clone carrying this T cell receptor (beta chain) has just one count. CDR1 and CDR2 from the germline V gene are SNHLY and FYNNEI. Deletions cut 3 bases from V and 8 bases from J, with 22 bases between. CDR3 length: 17 residues. The source of the sample is a study of blood T cell repertoires in COVID-19. Data came from immunoSEQ multiplex PCR; TCRdb stores just in-frame clones and leaves some out. The data hold some 190,000 clones, with more than 75% observed a single time. This clonotype was sampled from a man aged 55-75 years who had been exposed to COVID-19. The chain recombines TRBV2 with TRBJ1-4, with D perhaps TRBD1 (5 bases). The source material was PBMCs or T cells enriched from blood (not recorded which). The CDR3 DNA follows: TGTGCCAGCAGTGAGGCGCAGGGAGGGAGGTTTAGGGAAAAACTGTTTTTT. Translating it yields CASSEAQGGRFREKLFF.